This TCR beta chain was sequenced for a study of T-cell reconstitution after alpha-beta-depleted transplantation in children (dated by TCRdb to about 2016). About the investigation overall: Using TCR repertoire profiling, the study quantitatively followed how T-cell immune reconstitution unfolded in children after TCRalphabeta/CD19-depleted allogeneic hematopoietic cell transplantation.

What this sample's treatment or condition label stands for: allogeneic hematopoietic cell transplantation with graft depleted of TCRalphabeta T cells and CD19 B cells. Transplant recipients were children who received TCRalphabeta/CD19-depleted allogeneic hematopoietic cell grafts. Comments on this clonotype: Its binding antigen is unknown. No much larger clone is present one base from it, and per-base qualities are unavailable.

Broader findings and caveats from the paper: Over the following months the frequencies of hyperexpanded clones went down, and after one year T-cell counts and TCRbeta diversity were mostly credited to newly produced T cells. The apparently early alphabetaT-cell count recovery about two months after transplant was reportedly dependent on only several hundred rapidly expanded clones derived from non-depleted graft cells. In some patients, high TCRbeta diversity at day 60 was attributed to recipient T cells and intrathymic progenitors that had survived conditioning.

There are 14 amino acids in the CDR3, from cysteine to phenylalanine inclusive. Just the 42-base CDR3 DNA is kept, in frame starting at base 1. V is clipped by 0 bases and J by 5 bases, and the sequence between their germline boundaries is 7 bases long. The germline V gene sets CDR1 to LGHNA and CDR2 to YNFKEQ. Library creation used PCR. This sample was sequenced with an Illumina HiSeq 2500. TCR libraries were prepared with molecular barcoding, using unique molecular identifiers to normalize TCRbeta repertoire quantification. TCRdb handled the public reads itself, with Q25 trimming in fastp and clone calling in MiXCR, and kept productive beta chains. Here each entry gathers all rows of one CDR3 protein and keeps the most common genes and DNA. The sample data list about 980,000 distinct CDR3 sequences, and roughly 29% of these were observed just once. The ten largest make up roughly 28% of the sample.

The sequences come from PBMCs, mostly from graft donor cells, collected 360 days after TCRalphabeta/CD19-depleted stem cell transplant. The TCR originated in a boy in the first two years of life who had a stem cell transplant for SCID, so the T cells may come from the graft donor. The V gene is TRBV4-2 and the J gene is TRBJ2-2, with no confidently assigned D gene. The CDR3 reads CASSQDYQTGELFF. The DNA sequence is given as TGTGCCAGCAGCCAAGATTACCAGACCGGGGAGCTGTTTTTT.